This T cell receptor beta chain was obtained from a study of shared clonotypes between healthy human individuals. Trimming shortened V by 6 bases and J by 1 base, and 12 bases separated the two germline ends. CDR1 is MNHNS and CDR2 is SASEGT in the germline V gene. The CDR3 extends over 14 amino acids. The data were produced by immunoSEQ multiplex PCR, yet TCRdb's version contains in-frame clones alone and is incomplete. Among about 2.4 million clones listed, over 85% were seen once. The source of this sequence is a man younger than 35 in good health. Some clones in this sample may be carry-over from other donors' samples. The chain has TRBV6-1 and TRBJ1-1; the D is unclear. The specimen was naive CD4+ T cells from PBMCs. Indicated subset: CD45RA+ positively selected. This CDR3 reads CASRTPGGNTEAFF. The DNA of the CDR3 is TGTGCCAGCAGGACCCCCGGAGGGAACACTGAAGCTTTCTTT.